One sample yielded the 5 T cell receptor beta chains listed below, sequenced in a study of regulatory T cells in long-lasting Graves disease. Arm-PCR with iRepertoire HTBI primers amplified the CDR3 regions for these TCR beta libraries. Each CDR3 protein is one row after TCRdb ran MiXCR on the multiplex PCR reads. Seen here are about 440,000 distinct CDR3 sequences, around 17% observed once, and the top ten hold roughly 10%. Time point described: newly diagnosed GD, antithyroid drugs for less than 3 months. Construction of the TCR library relied on RNA isolated from PBMCs. This sample was also put to use in a study of T cells in Graves' hyperthyroidism and ophthalmopathy.

The sample in question was peripheral blood mononuclear cells (PBMCs), obtained at new diagnosis, from a patient treated with antithyroid drugs. Receptors were obtained from a woman aged 25-40 years with Graves disease.

This clonotype occurred many times. The chain has TRBV30 and TRBJ2-1; D gene ambiguous. The CDR3 loop spans 14 amino acids. Germline V lookup: CDR1 GTSNPN, CDR2 SVGIG (reference sequence). V lost 5 bases to trimming and J lost 0 bases, with 11 bases between them. The CDR3 region is CAWDSTSSYNEQFF. The CDR3 DNA is TGTGCCTGGGACTCCACCAGCTCCTACAATGAGCAGTTCTTC.

There are many counts of this clonotype. The gene calls are TRBV6-1 and TRBJ2-3, with TRBD1 matching 10 bases. The CDR3 covers 15 residues. Germline V gene lookup returns CDR1 MNHNS and CDR2 SASEGT. Unmatched junction bases numbered 4, after V lost 6 bases and J lost 1 base. This chain's CDR3 is CASRWGTGGTDTQYF. CDR3 nucleotides: TGTGCCAGCAGATGGGGGACAGGGGGCACAGATACGCAGTATTTT.

The sample holds a few counts of this clonotype. This chain uses TRBV20-1 with TRBJ2-4; D remains unclear. CDR3 length: 13 amino acids. In germline, CDR1 is DFQATT, CDR2 SNEGSKA (reference sequence). Trimming removed 7 bases at V and 0 bases at J, with 10 bases between. The CDR3 bases are TGCAGTGTAGCTTCCCAAGCCAAAAACATTCAGTACTTC. This translates into CSVASQAKNIQYF.

The table lists this clonotype with many counts. The chain combines TRBV28 with TRBJ2-6, with D tentatively TRBD1 or TRBD2 (5 bases each). Trimming removed 2 bases at V and 0 bases at J, with 8 bases between. The CDR3 spans 16 residues. Germline V gene sequence: CDR1 MDHEN, CDR2 SYDVKM. CDR3 sequence (DNA): TGTGCCAGCAGTTTAGGGGGTTACTCTGGGGCCAACGTCCTGACTTTC. Its protein is CASSLGGYSGANVLTF. Combining the CDR3 with reference TRBV28 and TRBJ2-6 gives the whole variable domain DVKVTQSSRYLVKRTGEKVFLECVQDMDHENMFWYRQDPGLGLRLIYFSYDVKMKEKGDIPEGYSVSREKKERFSLILESASTNQTSMYLCASSLGGYSGANVLTFGAGSRLTVL.

This clonotype has ten or more counts. The rearrangement joins TRBV28 to TRBJ1-5; TRBD1 might be the D (5 bases). Trimming left V 7 bases short and J 3 bases short, with 16 bases between. The length of the CDR3 is 15 residues. Germline loops: CDR1 MDHEN, CDR2 SYDVKM. The CDR3 reads CASTSSTGSNQPQHF. The CDR3 nucleotides read TGTGCCAGCACCTCCTCCACAGGTTCCAATCAGCCCCAGCATTTT.